These 31 T cell receptor beta chains were sequenced from one sample in a study of identical twins. TCRdb ran MiXCR on the 5' RACE reads and lists one entry per CDR3 protein. The repertoire holds 600,000 to 700,000 distinct CDR3 sequences, with over 20% as singletons. This same sample was also taken into another study, of T cells expressing NK-cell markers.

Sequences were obtained from PBMCs. Receptors were obtained from a woman under 30 in good health.

The count of this clonotype is one. The chain combines TRBV6-2 or TRBV6-3 with TRBJ2-1; D remains unclear. The CDR3 sequence is 12 residues long. V dropped 2 bases and J dropped 7 bases, with 6 bases sitting between them. The germline CDR1 and CDR2 sequences are MNHEY and SVGEGT. The CDR3: CASSYEANEQFF. The CDR3 nucleotides are TGTGCCAGCAGTTACGAAGCAAATGAGCAGTTCTTC.

This clonotype was seen a few times. This rearrangement joins TRBV29-1 to TRBJ2-4; D remains ambiguous. The CDR3 is 11 residues long. Trimming took 7 bases from V and 7 from J, leaving 11 bases between them. Germline V gives CDR1 SQVTM, CDR2 ANQGSEA. CDR3 nucleotide sequence: TGCAGCGGAGCAACCTGGAACATTCAGTACTTC. Encoded protein: CSGATWNIQYF.

There are a few counts of this clonotype. The chain combines TRBV6-1 with TRBJ2-1, with 11 bases matching TRBD2. The J segment lost 7 bases and the V segment lost 5 bases, leaving 4 bases of the junction unmatched. This CDR3 comprises 14 residues. Germline V gene data show CDR1 as MNHNS and CDR2 as SASEGT. The CDR3 region is CASSRIAGGNEQFF. The CDR3 DNA is TGTGCCAGCAGTCGAATAGCGGGAGGGAATGAGCAGTTCTTC.

This sequence joins TRBV20-1 and TRBJ2-3; 10 positions match TRBD2. There are 16 residues in the CDR3. CDR1 DFQATT and CDR2 SNEGSKA come from the germline V gene (reference sequence). The J segment lost 2 bases and the V segment lost 6 bases, leaving 11 bases of the junction unmatched. In DNA, the CDR3 is TGCAGTGCCCACGGCCTTAGCGGGGGGTACACAGATACGCAGTATTTT. Translation: CSAHGLSGGYTDTQYF.

This clonotype was found a few times. This chain connects TRBV2 to TRBJ1-6; the D is unclear. V lost 6 bases and J 9 bases, leaving 27 bases between the germline ends. CDR3 length equals 18 residues. The germline gives CDR1 SNHLY, CDR2 FYNNEI. CDR3 coding DNA: TGTGCCAGCAGAGCCCGAATAAGTCGGGCGACGGTGGGTTCACCCCTCCACTTT. Its translation is CASRARISRATVGSPLHF.

The sample holds a few counts of this clonotype. V gene TRBV6-1 combines with J gene TRBJ2-1, with D possibly TRBD1 on 8 matching bases. Looked up from germline, CDR1 is MNHNS and CDR2 is SASEGT. V was clipped by 6 bases and J by 3 bases, with 21 bases between them. The CDR3 contains 17 residues. Here the CDR3 reads CASRLTGGRAFYNEQFF. In DNA form, the CDR3 reads TGTGCCAGCAGGCTTACAGGGGGGAGGGCCTTCTACAATGAGCAGTTCTTC.

This clonotype was found a few times. J is TRBJ1-5 and V is TRBV5-1; D is ambiguous. V lost 4 bases, J lost 7 bases, and 12 bases lay in between. Germline CDR1 SGHRS, CDR2 YFSETQ. CDR3 length equals 13 residues. The CDR3 nucleotides are TGCGCCAGCAGCCGGGATACGGGGCAGCCCCAGCATTTT. Amino acids: CASSRDTGQPQHF.

This clonotype was found a few times. This chain connects TRBV6-5 to TRBJ2-1; TRBD1 is a possible D gene (6 bases). Per the germline V gene, CDR1 is MNHEY and CDR2 is SVGAGI. The V end lost 2 bases, the J end lost 3 bases, and 8 bases lay between the germline ends. The CDR3 extends over 14 amino acids. CDR3 sequence: CASSYGGIYNEQFF. The CDR3 DNA follows: TGTGCCAGCAGTTACGGGGGCATCTACAATGAGCAGTTCTTC.

The CDR3 is CASSAGVSSNQPQHF. CDR3 in DNA: TGTGCCAGCAGTGCTGGGGTATCTAGCAATCAGCCCCAGCATTTT. The V gene is TRBV2, the J gene TRBJ1-5; no firm D call. Trimming left V 4 bases short and J 0 bases short, with 10 bases between. This CDR3 is 15 amino acids long. The germline CDR1 and CDR2 sequences are SNHLY and FYNNEI.

This chain connects TRBV6-1 to TRBJ2-7; possible D gene TRBD1, 6 bases. Trimming removed 8 bases at V and 7 bases at J, with 21 bases between. Per germline, CDR1 MNHNS and CDR2 SASEGT. This CDR3 comprises 14 residues. CDR3 DNA: TGTGCCAGCTCCGACAGGTTCTCCTTCGAGGAGCAGTACTTC. Protein product: CASSDRFSFEEQYF.

This clonotype occurred a few times. The V and J genes are TRBV5-5 and TRBJ2-2; D not certain. The CDR3 covers 12 residues. V was clipped by 6 bases and J by 6 bases, with 9 bases between them. In germline, CDR1 is SGHKS, CDR2 YYEKEE (reference sequence). The CDR3 region has the DNA TGTGCCAGCAACCGTCCCGCCGGGGAGCTGTTTTTT. Its translation: CASNRPAGELFF. Full variable domain (rest looked up from reference TRBV5-5 and TRBJ2-2): DAGVTQSPTHLIKTRGQQVTLRCSPISGHKSVSWYQQVLGQGPQFIFQYYEKEERGRGNFPDRFSARQFPNYSSELNVNALLLGDSALYLCASNRPAGELFFGEGSRLTVL.

This clonotype was seen a few times. The rearrangement joins TRBV27 to TRBJ2-3, with D maybe TRBD2 (5 bases). Trimming removed 5 bases at V and 2 bases at J, with 14 bases between. Germline CDR1 MNHEY, CDR2 SMNVEV (reference sequence). CDR3 length equals 15 residues. CDR3 in amino acids: CASSRELGFTDTQYF. As DNA, the CDR3 is TGTGCCAGCAGTCGGGAACTAGGGTTCACAGATACGCAGTATTTT.

This clonotype turned up a few times. The CDR3 loop reads CASSVALSGTDTQYF. CDR3 DNA: TGTGCCAGCAGCGTAGCTCTCTCGGGCACAGATACGCAGTATTTT. The rearrangement links TRBV9 to TRBJ2-3, with unresolved D. This CDR3 has 15 residues. CDR1 is SGDLS, CDR2 YYNGEE, per germline. The V gene lost 0 bases and the J gene lost 1 base, with 9 bases spanning the gap.

This clonotype was seen a few times. The chain uses TRBV9 and TRBJ2-1, with 9 bases identical to TRBD2. The germline CDR1 and CDR2 sequences are SGDLS and YYNGEE. The J segment lost 5 bases and the V segment lost 0 bases, leaving 6 bases of the junction unmatched. CDR3 length: 16 amino acids. CDR3 nucleotide sequence: TGTGCCAGCAGCGTAGTAGCGAGCGGGGGGCACAATGAGCAGTTCTTC. Translating gives CASSVVASGGHNEQFF.

The genes are TRBV12-3 or TRBV12-4 and TRBJ2-1; 9 positions match TRBD2. With V trimmed by 5 bases and J by 8 bases, 10 bases remained unmatched. This CDR3 comprises 15 residues. CDR3 residues: CASSTPESGGYEQFF. DNA for the CDR3: TGTGCCAGCAGTACCCCGGAGAGCGGGGGGTATGAGCAGTTCTTC.

This chain joins TRBV6-1 and TRBJ2-1, with 8 bases matching TRBD1. After removal of 7 bases from V and 5 bases from J, the junction contained 10 bases not matched to a gene. From germline, CDR1 is MNHNS and CDR2 SASEGT. The CDR3 extends over 15 amino acids. CDR3 in amino acids: CASTSTGTGNNEQFF. The CDR3 DNA is TGTGCCAGCACCTCGACTGGGACAGGTAACAATGAGCAGTTCTTC.

The rearrangement uses TRBV5-1 and TRBJ2-3; TRBD2 agrees at 8 bases. With 6 bases clipped from V and 2 bases from J, the junction kept 17 bases outside the gene matches. The germline V gene encodes CDR1 SGHRS and CDR2 YFSETQ. The CDR3 covers 18 residues. The CDR3 loop is CASTAGGPTSVNTDTQYF. The CDR3 nucleotides are TGCGCCAGCACCGCTGGGGGCCCGACTAGCGTAAACACAGATACGCAGTATTTT.

This clonotype was seen more than once but under ten times. V usage is TRBV9 and J usage is TRBJ2-2, with no clear D. Germline lookup yields CDR1 SGDLS and CDR2 YYNGEE. This CDR3 comprises 14 residues. V was cut by 4 bases and J by 3 bases, with 10 bases left in between. CDR3 protein: CASSPQSHTGELFF. The CDR3 nucleotides read TGTGCCAGCAGCCCCCAGAGCCACACCGGGGAGCTGTTTTTT.

This rearrangement joins TRBV6-1 to TRBJ2-7; 7 bases map to TRBD2. Germline-derived CDR1 and CDR2 are MNHNS and SASEGT. The V and J ends lost 5 bases and 0 bases, in that order; junction bases with no gene match: 13. CDR3 length: 17 amino acids. The CDR3 DNA reads TGTGCCAGCAGTAAAGATAGGAGTAGCGGGTACTCCTACGAGCAGTACTTC. This translates into CASSKDRSSGYSYEQYF.

There are a few counts of this clonotype. This sequence joins TRBV20-1 and TRBJ2-1, with 16 bases that match TRBD2. The ends lost 6 bases at V and 5 bases at J; junction bases unmatched: 7. Per the germline V gene, CDR1 is DFQATT and CDR2 is SNEGSKA (reference sequence). The CDR3 is made up of 16 amino acids. This CDR3 is CSAKRGTSGRDNEQFF. CDR3 DNA: TGCAGTGCAAAACGCGGGACTAGCGGGAGGGACAATGAGCAGTTCTTC.

The chain links TRBV7-3 to TRBJ1-3; TRBD1 matches at 8 bases. This CDR3 region has 15 residues. V shed 5 bases and J 0 bases; nucleotides not matched to a gene: 3. Per the germline V gene, CDR1 is SGHTA and CDR2 is FQGTGA. This CDR3 reads CASSPQGASGNTIYF. CDR3 coding DNA: TGTGCCAGCAGCCCGCAGGGGGCCTCTGGAAACACCATATATTTT.

The rearrangement links TRBV7-9 to TRBJ2-7; TRBD2 is a possible D gene (5 bases). The CDR3 spans 14 residues. CDR1 is SEHNR, CDR2 FQNEAQ, per germline (reference sequence). Trimming cost V 1 base and J 5 bases, with 12 bases left between them. This CDR3 reads CASSLGTSAHEQYF. In DNA, the CDR3 is TGTGCCAGCAGCTTAGGGACTTCGGCCCACGAGCAGTACTTC.

This clonotype turned up a few times. V usage is TRBV20-1 and J usage is TRBJ2-1; TRBD2 might be the D (5 bases). V shed 0 bases and J shed 9 bases, with 9 bases lying between them. The CDR3 is 12 amino acids. Looked up from germline, CDR1 is DFQATT and CDR2 is SNEGSKA (reference sequence). The CDR3 region is CSARDAGGEQFF. The CDR3 coding sequence is TGCAGTGCTAGAGATGCGGGCGGTGAGCAGTTCTTC.

There are a few counts of this clonotype. The chain employs TRBV29-1 and TRBJ2-7; TRBD1 aligns across 10 bases. Germline V gene lookup returns CDR1 SQVTM and CDR2 ANQGSEA. The trim removed 5 bases at V and 3 bases at J, leaving 4 bases unmatched. The CDR3 sequence is 13 residues long. As DNA, the CDR3 is TGCAGCGTTCTGACAGGGGGCTTCTACGAGCAGTACTTC. It codes for CSVLTGGFYEQYF.

The CDR3 is CASSQFGLPQHF. CDR3 nucleotides: TGTGCCAGCAGCCAATTTGGGCTGCCCCAGCATTTT. The rearrangement joins TRBV4-2 to TRBJ1-5; no definite D call. Germline V CDR1 and CDR2: LGHNA, YNFKEQ. The CDR3 is made up of 12 amino acids. Trimming shortened V by 2 bases and J by 9 bases, and 8 bases separated the two germline ends.

This clonotype was observed many times. The V gene is TRBV12-3 or TRBV12-4, the J gene TRBJ2-3, with D tentatively TRBD2 (5 bases). The CDR3 loop spans 14 amino acids. V was cut by 2 bases and J by 7 bases, with 13 bases left in between. This CDR3 reads CASSLRRSDNTQYF. Written as DNA, the CDR3 is TGTGCCAGCAGTTTACGGAGGAGCGACAATACGCAGTATTTT.

The chain has TRBV4-2 and TRBJ2-1; 12 bases line up with TRBD2. In germline, CDR1 is LGHNA, CDR2 YNFKEQ. The ends lost 1 base at V and 3 bases at J; junction bases unmatched: 4. CDR3 size: 17 residues. The chain's CDR3 is CASSQGLAGAFYNEQFF. The DNA for the CDR3 is TGTGCCAGCAGCCAAGGACTAGCGGGAGCTTTCTACAATGAGCAGTTCTTC.

The chain uses TRBV6-5 and TRBJ1-2; D call uncertain. The CDR3 consists of 12 residues. Trimming stripped 9 bases from V and 8 bases from J, with 16 bases between. The germline CDR1 and CDR2 sequences are MNHEY and SVGAGI. CDR3 protein: CASTADFGGYTF. The CDR3 DNA sequence: TGTGCCAGTACTGCGGACTTCGGGGGCTACACCTTC.

This clonotype has a handful of counts. The chain employs TRBV12-3 or TRBV12-4 and TRBJ1-2; 8 nucleotides line up with TRBD1. The trim removed 9 bases at V and 4 bases at J, leaving 1 base unmatched. The CDR3 covers 11 residues. The DNA of the CDR3 is TGTGCCAGTGGGACAGGCTATGGCTACACCTTC. Translated, it gives CASGTGYGYTF.

This clonotype has only a few counts. This chain connects TRBV15 to TRBJ2-7; 7 bases line up with TRBD1. CDR3 length: 12 amino acids. CDR1 and CDR2 (germline): LNHNV, YYDKDF (reference sequence). V was clipped by 3 bases and J by 5 bases; unmatched bases: 1. CDR3 protein: CATSRQGDEQYF. The CDR3 DNA is TGTGCCACCAGCAGGCAGGGGGACGAGCAGTACTTC.

The rearrangement uses TRBV5-6 and TRBJ2-1, with 9 bases identical to TRBD1. The CDR3 runs to 15 residues. The V gene end was trimmed by 7 bases and the J gene end by 4 bases; junction bases not matched to a gene: 9. In germline, CDR1 is SGHDT, CDR2 YYEEEE. The CDR3 region has the DNA TGTGCCAGCTGGATAGGGACAGGGAGGTACAATGAGCAGTTCTTC. Protein sequence: CASWIGTGRYNEQFF.